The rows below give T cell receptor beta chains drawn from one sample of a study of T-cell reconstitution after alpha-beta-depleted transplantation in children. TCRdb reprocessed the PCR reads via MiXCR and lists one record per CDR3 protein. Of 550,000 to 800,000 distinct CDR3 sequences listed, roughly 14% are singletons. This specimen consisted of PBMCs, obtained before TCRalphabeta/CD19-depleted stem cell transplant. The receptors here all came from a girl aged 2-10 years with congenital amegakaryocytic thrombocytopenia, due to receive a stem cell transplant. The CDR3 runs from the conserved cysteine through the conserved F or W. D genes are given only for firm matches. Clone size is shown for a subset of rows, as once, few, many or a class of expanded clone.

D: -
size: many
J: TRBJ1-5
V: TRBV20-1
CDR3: CSAKTRPNQPQHF
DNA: TGCAGTGCAAAGACAAGACCTAATCAGCCCCAGCATTTT

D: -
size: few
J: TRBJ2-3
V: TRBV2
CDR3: CASSEGLAFSTDTQYF
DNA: TGTGCCAGCAGTGAGGGGCTAGCGTTTTCCACAGATACGCAGTATTTT

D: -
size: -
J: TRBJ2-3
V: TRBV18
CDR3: CASSPPGQGRDTQYF
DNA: TGTGCCAGCTCACCACCGGGGCAGGGGCGAGATACGCAGTATTTT

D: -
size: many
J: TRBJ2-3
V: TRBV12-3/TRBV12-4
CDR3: CASQSRGGTDTQYF
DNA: TGTGCCAGCCAGTCTAGGGGAGGCACAGATACGCAGTATTTT

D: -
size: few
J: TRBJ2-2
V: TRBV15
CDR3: CATSLRQPGELFF
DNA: TGTGCCACCAGCTTACGACAGCCCGGGGAGCTGTTTTTT

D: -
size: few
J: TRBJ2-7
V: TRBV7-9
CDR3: CASNRPGLPGDEQYF
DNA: TGTGCCAGCAACAGACCGGGACTCCCAGGCGACGAGCAGTACTTC

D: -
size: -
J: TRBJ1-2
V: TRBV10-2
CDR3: CASSEQEDYGYTF
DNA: TGCGCCAGCAGCGAACAGGAGGACTATGGCTACACCTTC

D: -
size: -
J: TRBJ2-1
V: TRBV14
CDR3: CASSQAIAALYNEQFF
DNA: TGTGCCAGCAGCCAAGCGATAGCGGCCCTCTACAATGAGCAGTTCTTC

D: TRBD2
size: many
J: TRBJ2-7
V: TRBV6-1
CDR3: CASSTLTSDYEQYF
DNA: TGTGCCAGCAGTACGTTGACTAGCGACTACGAGCAGTACTTC

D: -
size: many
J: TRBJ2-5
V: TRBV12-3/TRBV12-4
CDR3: CASTPNAGKETQYF
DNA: TGTGCCAGCACCCCGAATGCGGGAAAGGAGACCCAGTACTTC

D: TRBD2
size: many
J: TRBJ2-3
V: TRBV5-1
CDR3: CASSLYGLARTDTQYF
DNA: TGCGCCAGCAGCTTATATGGACTAGCGCGCACAGATACGCAGTATTTT

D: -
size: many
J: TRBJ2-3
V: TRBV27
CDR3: CASSFTLGSTDTQYF
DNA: TGTGCCAGCAGTTTCACGCTAGGGAGCACAGATACGCAGTATTTT

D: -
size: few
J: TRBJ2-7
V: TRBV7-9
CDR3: CASRRSGVHQQYF
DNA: TGTGCCAGCAGGAGGAGTGGGGTCCATCAGCAGTACTTC

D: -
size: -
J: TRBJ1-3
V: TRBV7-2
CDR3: CASSPARGENTIYF
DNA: TGTGCCAGCAGCCCAGCCAGGGGAGAGAACACCATATATTTT

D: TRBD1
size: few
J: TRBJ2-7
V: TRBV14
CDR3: CASSLRQGARQYF
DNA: TGTGCCAGCAGCCTACGACAGGGGGCCAGGCAGTACTTC

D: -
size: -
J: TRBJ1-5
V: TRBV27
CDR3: CASSLSQGNQPQHF
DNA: TGTGCCAGCAGTTTATCGCAGGGCAATCAGCCCCAGCATTTT

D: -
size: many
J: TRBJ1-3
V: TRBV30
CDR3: CAFEPGRRNTIYF
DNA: TGTGCCTTTGAGCCAGGGCGAAGAAACACCATATATTTT

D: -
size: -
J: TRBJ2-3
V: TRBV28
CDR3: CASSKISTDTQYF
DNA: TGTGCCAGCAGTAAAATTAGCACAGATACGCAGTATTTT

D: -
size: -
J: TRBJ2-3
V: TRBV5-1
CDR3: CASSLHQQGGIGTQYF
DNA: TGCGCCAGCAGCTTACACCAACAGGGGGGGATTGGTACGCAGTATTTT

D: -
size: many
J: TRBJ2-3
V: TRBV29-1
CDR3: CSHLGKFLTDTQYF
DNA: TGCAGCCACCTCGGGAAATTCCTCACAGATACGCAGTATTTT

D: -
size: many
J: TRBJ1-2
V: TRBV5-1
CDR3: CASSLVGRSGYTF
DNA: TGCGCCAGCAGCTTGGTAGGCCGGTCGGGCTACACCTTC

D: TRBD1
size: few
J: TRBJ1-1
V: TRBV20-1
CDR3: CSASRGQWINTEAFF
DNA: TGCAGTGCTAGCAGGGGACAGTGGATTAACACTGAAGCTTTCTTT

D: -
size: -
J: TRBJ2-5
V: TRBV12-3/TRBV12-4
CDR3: CASSKTPPGNGSETQYF
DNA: TGTGCCAGCAGCAAAACCCCTCCAGGGAACGGCAGCGAGACCCAGTACTTC

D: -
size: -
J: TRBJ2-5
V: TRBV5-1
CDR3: CASSLKVRAGEETQYF
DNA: TGCGCCAGCAGCTTAAAAGTCCGGGCAGGAGAGGAGACCCAGTACTTC

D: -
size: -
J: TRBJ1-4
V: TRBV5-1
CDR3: CASSLVQAPNEKLFF
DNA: TGCGCCAGCAGCTTGGTGCAGGCACCTAATGAAAAACTGTTTTTT

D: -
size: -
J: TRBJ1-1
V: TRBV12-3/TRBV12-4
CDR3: CASRFSWNEAFF
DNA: TGTGCCAGCAGGTTCAGTTGGAATGAAGCTTTCTTT

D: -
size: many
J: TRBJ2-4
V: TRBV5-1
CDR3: CASSLEGAGAKNIQYF
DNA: TGCGCCAGCAGCTTGGAAGGAGCCGGGGCCAAAAACATTCAGTACTTC

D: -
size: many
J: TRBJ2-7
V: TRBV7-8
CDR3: CASSHRWIATDYEQYF
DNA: TGTGCCAGCAGCCATAGGTGGATAGCTACCGACTACGAGCAGTACTTC

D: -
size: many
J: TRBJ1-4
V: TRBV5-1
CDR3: CASSLAPSTENEKLFF
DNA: TGCGCCAGCAGCTTGGCCCCCTCGACAGAGAATGAAAAACTGTTTTTT

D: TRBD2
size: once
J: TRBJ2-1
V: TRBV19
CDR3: CASSPDQRAGVYNEQFF
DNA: TGTGCCAGTAGCCCTGACCAACGGGCGGGAGTCTACAATGAGCAGTTCTTC

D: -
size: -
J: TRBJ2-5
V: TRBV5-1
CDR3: CASSWQQETQYF
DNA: TGCGCCAGCAGCTGGCAACAAGAGACCCAGTACTTC

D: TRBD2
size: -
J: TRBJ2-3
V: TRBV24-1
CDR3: CATSESWSSGRDTQYF
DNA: TGTGCCACCAGTGAGTCCTGGAGTAGCGGGAGAGATACGCAGTATTTT

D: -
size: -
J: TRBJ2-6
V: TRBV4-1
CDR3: CASSQDVGAYSGANVLTF
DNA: TGCGCCAGCAGCCAAGACGTAGGGGCCTACTCTGGGGCCAACGTCCTGACTTTC

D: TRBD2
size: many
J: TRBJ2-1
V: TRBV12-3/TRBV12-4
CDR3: CASSGTSGRALDNEQFF
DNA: TGTGCCAGCAGTGGGACTAGCGGGAGGGCCCTCGACAATGAGCAGTTCTTC

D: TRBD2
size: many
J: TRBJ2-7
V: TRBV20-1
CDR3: CSARSLADSYEQYF
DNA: TGCAGTGCTAGATCTCTAGCGGACTCCTACGAGCAGTACTTC

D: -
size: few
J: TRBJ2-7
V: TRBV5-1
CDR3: CASSQGDYSYEQYF
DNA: TGCGCCAGCAGCCAGGGGGACTACTCCTACGAGCAGTACTTC

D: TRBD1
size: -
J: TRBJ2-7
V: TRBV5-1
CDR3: CASSDRGHEQYF
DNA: TGCGCCAGCAGCGACAGGGGACACGAGCAGTACTTC

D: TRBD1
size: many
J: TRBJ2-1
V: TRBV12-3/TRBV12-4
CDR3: CASKGQIDNEQFF
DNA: TGTGCCAGCAAGGGACAGATCGACAATGAGCAGTTCTTC

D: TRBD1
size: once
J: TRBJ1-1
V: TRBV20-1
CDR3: CSARTGADTEAFF
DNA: TGCAGTGCAAGGACAGGGGCTGACACTGAAGCTTTCTTT

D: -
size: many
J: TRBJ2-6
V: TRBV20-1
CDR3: CSARDRDAAGANVLTF
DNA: TGCAGTGCTAGAGATAGGGACGCGGCTGGGGCCAACGTCCTGACTTTC

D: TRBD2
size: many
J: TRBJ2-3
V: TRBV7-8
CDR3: CASSLSGTHTDTQYF
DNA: TGTGCCAGCAGCCTAAGCGGGACTCACACAGATACGCAGTATTTT

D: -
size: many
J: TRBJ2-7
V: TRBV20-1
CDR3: CSARDLRSSSYEQYF
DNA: TGCAGTGCTAGAGATCTAAGGTCGAGTTCCTACGAGCAGTACTTC

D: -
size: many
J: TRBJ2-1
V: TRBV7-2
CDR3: CASSQIGRALSYNEQFF
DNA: TGTGCCAGCAGCCAGATTGGGCGGGCTCTATCCTACAATGAGCAGTTCTTC

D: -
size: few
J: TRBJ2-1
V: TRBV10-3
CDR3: CATAMEGPYEQFF
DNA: TGTGCCACCGCGATGGAGGGCCCATATGAGCAGTTCTTC

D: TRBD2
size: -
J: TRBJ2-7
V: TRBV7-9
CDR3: CASSPRGLAGELEQYF
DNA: TGTGCCAGCAGCCCCCGTGGACTAGCGGGAGAACTCGAGCAGTACTTC

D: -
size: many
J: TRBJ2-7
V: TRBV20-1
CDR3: CSARGPPGLPYEQYF
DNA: TGCAGTGCTAGAGGCCCCCCGGGACTTCCCTACGAGCAGTACTTC

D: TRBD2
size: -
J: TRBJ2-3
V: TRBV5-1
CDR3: CASSFRLAGEADTQYF
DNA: TGCGCCAGCAGCTTCAGGTTAGCGGGAGAGGCAGATACGCAGTATTTT

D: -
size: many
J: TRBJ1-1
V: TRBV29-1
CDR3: CSVPLRADTEAFF
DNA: TGCAGCGTCCCCTTGAGGGCAGACACTGAAGCTTTCTTT

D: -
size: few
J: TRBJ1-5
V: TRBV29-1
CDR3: CSVVGDPGNQPQHF
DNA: TGCAGCGTTGTGGGAGACCCGGGCAATCAGCCCCAGCATTTT

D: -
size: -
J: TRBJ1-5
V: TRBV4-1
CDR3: CASSQGAGAGNQPQHF
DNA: TGCGCCAGCAGCCAAGGTGCCGGCGCGGGGAATCAGCCCCAGCATTTT

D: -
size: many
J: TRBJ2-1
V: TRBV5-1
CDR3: CASTKGRLYEQFF
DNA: TGCGCCAGCACCAAGGGCCGGTTGTATGAGCAGTTCTTC

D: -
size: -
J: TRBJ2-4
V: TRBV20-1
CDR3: CSATTDVGGKNIQYF
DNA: TGCAGTGCTACTACGGACGTGGGTGGCAAAAACATTCAGTACTTC

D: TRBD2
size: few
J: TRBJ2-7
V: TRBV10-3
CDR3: CAISELLAGYEQYF
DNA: TGTGCCATCAGTGAATTACTAGCGGGCTACGAGCAGTACTTC

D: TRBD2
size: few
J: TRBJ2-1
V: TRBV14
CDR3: CASSRTGTSGYNEQFF
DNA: TGTGCCAGCAGTCGTACCGGGACTAGCGGTTACAATGAGCAGTTCTTC